Here is one T cell receptor beta chain with its context. Regions amplified from RNA transcripts were the TCR beta CDR3 regions. The HTBI set primed first-round TCR CDR3 RT-PCR. TCRdb re-called the multiplex PCR reads through MiXCR, storing one row per CDR3 protein. The sample has a few hundred thousand distinct CDR3 sequences, about a sixth seen once. This entry belongs to a study of T cells in Graves' hyperthyroidism and ophthalmopathy. Looking at the study overall: Peripheral blood was acquired at first diagnosis, ahead of any therapy whatsoever.

Unmatched junction bases numbered 8, after V lost 2 bases and J lost 1 base. Per the germline V gene, CDR1 is MNHEY and CDR2 is SMNVEV (reference sequence). The CDR3 length is 18 residues. Lactation, pregnancy, other autoimmune disease or uncontrolled infection excluded patients. Diagnoses rested on clinical symptoms, serum thyroxine and TRAb, thyroid ultrasound and orbital computed tomography. The PBMCs were sourced from fresh peripheral blood (approximately 10 ml). The chain links TRBV27 to TRBJ1-5; 10 nucleotides line up with TRBD1. The origin of this receptor is a woman in her 30s with Graves' hyperthyroidism. Material: blood. CDR3 in DNA: TGTGCCAGCAGTTTAGGCCCGGGACAGGGGAAAAGCAATCAGCCCCAGCATTTT. Its translation: CASSLGPGQGKSNQPQHF.